This T cell receptor (beta chain) was captured in a study of OX40 agonist ivuxolimab in advanced cancers. TCRdb's copy holds only in-frame clones and misses some; the assay was immunoSEQ multiplex PCR. Of under 60,000 clones in the sample, about 84% were seen once. The germline gives CDR1 SGHDN, CDR2 FVKESK. The V gene lost 1 base and the J gene lost 7 bases, with 11 bases spanning the gap. This CDR3 is 15 amino acids long. This chain links TRBV14 with TRBJ1-6; D call uncertain. The receptor was derived from an adult with an advanced solid tumor such as melanoma, head and neck, liver or kidney cancer. Sequences were derived from CD4+ or CD8+ T cells sorted from blood, sampled in a trial of the OX40 agonist ivuxolimab. The CDR3 DNA reads as TGTGCCAGCAGCCAAGGGGGTACGAGGAATTCACCCCTCCACTTT. It encodes CASSQGGTRNSPLHF.